The TCR beta chain described here comes from a study of response to subunit inactivated influenza vaccine (dated by TCRdb to 2017 to 2018). With regard to the full study: Deep quantitative T cell receptor repertoire profiling was used in the study to track responses to a trivalent subunit inactivated influenza vaccine. Results the study describes overall, beyond this receptor: The authors suggested that each seasonal influenza vaccination may recruit only a limited number of new T cells.

Receptor libraries were prepared by RT-PCR. TCRdb names Illumina HiSeq 2500 as the instrument used. Using fastp trimming at Q25 and MiXCR clonotype assembly, TCRdb reanalyzed the public sequencing data and kept in-frame beta chains. Rows matching on CDR3 protein sequence are summarized as one entry with the most common DNA and genes. This sample gives more than 150,000 distinct CDR3 sequences in total; approximately 8.7% of them show up just once. The ten largest clonotypes hold roughly 10% of the sample. As for this clonotype: Its antigen target is currently unknown. The sample holds no much larger clone one base away, and base qualities are not on file.

V loses 6 bases of germline sequence and J loses 5 bases, and the interval between the two ends is 13 bases. CDR1 is given as SGHTA and CDR2 as FQGTGA, both from the germline V gene. Counted from cysteine to phenylalanine, this CDR3 has 13 amino acids. This entry keeps only the CDR3 DNA: 39 bases, framed from base 1. This clonotype was obtained from a man between 50 and 59 years old who received an inactivated influenza vaccine. Donor details come from another sample of the same person, matched by shared clones. This receptor chain uses TRBV7-3 and TRBJ2-5; possibly the D gene is TRBD1, per 6 matching bases. Source: non-naive T cells sorted from PBMCs, taken on the day of vaccination. This specimen's cell subset or site label, interpreted: memory T cell fraction. The DNA is as follows: TGTGCCAGCAGTCCAGGGGTTGGGGAGACCCAGTACTTC. Its protein reads: CASSPGVGETQYF.